The 27 T cell receptor beta chains listed next were all sequenced from one sample in a study of preoperative IRX-2 immunotherapy in early breast cancer. The treatment is: preoperative locoregional IRX-2 cytokine immunotherapy. Using immunoSEQ multiplex PCR, the repertoire was profiled, and TCRdb retains in-frame clones only, with some absent. Of 35,000 to 45,000 clones listed, around 82% are singletons. Specimen: lymph node tissue, collected after IRX-2 immunotherapy. These receptors came from a human donor with breast cancer.

The rearrangement uses TRBV6-8 and TRBJ2-2, with a possible D match to TRBD2 (7 bases). The CDR3 consists of 15 residues. Germline CDR1 and CDR2: MNHGY and SAAAGT. Trimming left V 10 bases short and J 6 bases short, with 21 bases between. CDR3 residues: CAISDSGGGAGELFF. The CDR3 DNA sequence: TGTGCCATCAGCGACTCTGGAGGGGGGGCCGGGGAGCTGTTTTTT.

This chain joins TRBV11-3 and TRBJ1-2; possibly TRBD1 for D (6 bases). Germline-derived CDR1 and CDR2 are SGHNT and YENEEA. The V and J ends lost 3 bases and 4 bases respectively, with 15 bases between them. This CDR3 is built from 15 residues. The CDR3: CASSLMEGVPYGYTF. CDR3 coding DNA: TGTGCCAGCAGCTTGATGGAGGGGGTGCCCTATGGCTACACCTTC.

This CDR3 is CASSYAGGNNSPLHF. CDR3 bases: TGTGCCAGCAGTTACGCGGGGGGAAATAATTCACCCCTCCACTTT. The V and J genes are TRBV6-8 and TRBJ1-6, with D maybe TRBD1 (5 bases). CDR1 and CDR2 from the germline V gene are MNHGY and SAAAGT. The CDR3 spans 15 residues. The germline V and J ends were trimmed by 2 bases and 5 bases, with 10 bases remaining between them.

This rearrangement joins TRBV11-3 to TRBJ2-1; 7 nucleotides agree with TRBD1. Trimming removed 3 bases from V and 8 bases from J; junction bases left unmatched: 7. This CDR3 is built from 14 residues. Germline V gene sequence: CDR1 SGHNT, CDR2 YENEEA. CDR3: CASSFDRVSDEQFF. DNA of the CDR3: TGTGCCAGCAGCTTTGACAGGGTTAGCGATGAGCAGTTCTTC.

The CDR3 here is CASSAQGERGYEQYF. As DNA, the CDR3 is TGTGCCAGCAGCGCACAGGGGGAAAGAGGCTACGAGCAGTACTTC. The chain links TRBV7-1 to TRBJ2-7, with 8 bases matching TRBD1. TRBV7-1 is an open reading frame whose function is uncertain. J lost 3 bases, V lost 5 bases, and 9 bases had no gene match. CDR3 length equals 15 residues.

The rearrangement links TRBV18 to TRBJ1-2; 8 bases map to TRBD1. Germline CDR1 KGHSH, CDR2 LQKENI. The CDR3 runs 15 residues. V lost 3 bases to trimming and J lost 7 bases; unmatched junction nucleotides: 10. The CDR3 region has the DNA TGTGCCAGCTCACCGATGGACAGGGAAGGGGTTGGCTACACCTTC. Its protein product is CASSPMDREGVGYTF.

The chain recombines TRBV6-8 with TRBJ1-4, with 7 positions matching TRBD1. V was pared by 6 bases and J by 7 bases, with 5 bases of the junction left unmatched. Germline V gene lookup returns CDR1 MNHGY and CDR2 SAAAGT. The CDR3 totals 13 residues. This chain's CDR3 is CASRNRGGEKLFF. The CDR3 nucleotides read TGTGCCAGCAGGAACAGGGGCGGTGAAAAACTGTTTTTT.

J is TRBJ1-2 and V is TRBV11-3, with 9 nucleotides matching TRBD1. The CDR3 length is 15 residues. Germline V gives CDR1 SGHNT, CDR2 YENEEA. After removal of 3 bases from V and 5 bases from J, the junction contained 7 bases not matched to a gene. Here the CDR3 DNA reads TGTGCCAGCAGCTTGGGCCTGGGACAGGGATATGGCTACACCTTC. Translating it yields CASSLGLGQGYGYTF. The whole variable domain, filled in from reference TRBV11-3 and TRBJ1-2, reads EAGVVQSPRYKIIEKKQPVAFWCNPISGHNTLYWYLQNLGQGPELLIRYENEEAVDDSQLPKDRFSAERLKGVDSTLKIQPAELGDSAVYLCASSLGLGQGYGYTFGSGTRLTVV.

The V and J genes are TRBV7-4 and TRBJ1-2, with D possibly TRBD1 on 5 matching bases. With 5 bases removed from V and 6 bases from J, the gap between germline ends came to 16 bases. The CDR3 is 14 amino acids. The V gene's germline CDR1 is SGHVT and CDR2 SQSDAQ. The CDR3 coding sequence is TGTGCCAGCAGCCCGCCGGGGGGGACGGATGGCTACACCTTC. It translates to CASSPPGGTDGYTF.

This chain uses TRBV10-2 with TRBJ1-1, with a weak D call TRBD1 (5 bases). The germline V gene has CDR1 WSHSY and CDR2 SAAADI. The ends were cut back, 7 bases at V and 8 bases at J, with 17 bases in the middle. The CDR3 is 13 residues long. The CDR3 bases are TGCGCCAGCACCCCCATGTGGGGGAGCGAAGCTTTCTTT. Its protein is CASTPMWGSEAFF.

Of note for this clone: An end of the junction differs from the germline gene, which may be a read error. V usage is TRBV6-8 and J usage is TRBJ1-1, with 8 nucleotides matching TRBD1. CDR1 is MNHGY, CDR2 SAAAGT, per germline. This CDR3 spans 15 amino acids. The CDR3 coding sequence is TGTGCCATCAGTTATGGGACAGGCAGGAACACTGAAGCTTTCTTT. The encoded protein is CAISYGTGRNTEAFF.

This chain links TRBV14 with TRBJ1-1, with D perhaps TRBD1 (5 bases). The germline CDR1 and CDR2 sequences are SGHDN and FVKESK. With 7 bases removed from V and 1 base from J, the gap between germline ends came to 16 bases. The CDR3 is made up of 15 amino acids. The CDR3 nucleotides read TGTGCCAGCACCTCAGTTGCAGGGAGGAACACTGAAGCTTTCTTT. The encoded protein is CASTSVAGRNTEAFF.

This chain joins TRBV5-1 and TRBJ2-5; 8 nucleotides line up with TRBD1. The CDR3 is made up of 14 amino acids. The V gene end was trimmed by 0 bases and the J gene end by 7 bases; junction bases not matched to a gene: 5. CDR1 SGHRS and CDR2 YFSETQ come from the germline V gene. Here the CDR3 DNA reads TGCGCCAGCAGCTTGGGGACAGGGTATCTGACCCAGTACTTC. This encodes CASSLGTGYLTQYF.

This clone was detected a few times. This chain connects TRBV30 to TRBJ2-7; no firm D call. Trimming cost V 1 base and J 6 bases, with 7 bases left between them. This CDR3 has 11 residues. From germline, CDR1 is GTSNPN and CDR2 SVGIG (reference sequence). The CDR3 spells CAWSGRAEQYF. Written as DNA, the CDR3 is TGTGCCTGGAGTGGAAGGGCCGAGCAGTACTTC.

The V call is TRBV11-3, the J call TRBJ1-5; TRBD1 might be the D (6 bases). CDR1 is SGHNT and CDR2 is YENEEA in the germline V gene. The CDR3 covers 14 residues. Trimming cost V 5 bases and J 7 bases, with 15 bases left between them. The DNA for the CDR3 is TGTGCCAGCAGCGGGGGGGACACGGACCAGCCCCAGCATTTT. Protein sequence: CASSGGDTDQPQHF.

The V call is TRBV19, the J call TRBJ1-5, with D perhaps TRBD1 (6 bases). CDR1 is LNHDA, CDR2 SQIVND, per germline (reference sequence). This CDR3 has 19 residues. Trimming shortened V by 7 bases and J by 0 bases, and 25 bases separated the two germline ends. DNA of the CDR3: TGTGCCAGTACCCCAAGGGGCAGGGGCCCGAAGTATAGCAATCAGCCCCAGCATTTT. Residues: CASTPRGRGPKYSNQPQHF.

The rearrangement joins TRBV10-3 to TRBJ2-7; 10 nucleotides agree with TRBD1. The CDR3 sequence is 13 residues long. J gave up 11 bases and V 2 bases, and 6 bases lay outside the gene matches. Germline V gene data show CDR1 as ENHRY and CDR2 as SYGVKD. The chain's CDR3 is CAISEGQGDLKYF. For the CDR3, the DNA is TGTGCCATCAGTGAGGGACAGGGGGACCTTAAGTACTTC.

In its sample, this clone was seen once. The CDR3 spells CASRPGQLEAFF. The CDR3 bases are TGTGCCAGCAGACCCGGACAGCTTGAAGCTTTCTTT. J is TRBJ1-1 and V is TRBV6-8; tentative D call: TRBD1 (6 bases). The CDR3 has 12 residues. Germline assignment: CDR1 MNHGY and CDR2 SAAAGT. Trimming took off 6 bases at V and 7 bases at J, with 12 bases between the two ends.

The chain is built from TRBV6-8 and TRBJ1-3; 7 bases are shared with TRBD1. V shed 9 bases, J shed 8 bases, and the junction held 10 bases outside the gene matches. CDR1 and CDR2 from the germline V gene are MNHGY and SAAAGT. This CDR3 has 13 residues. CDR3 sequence: CARRDSSGDTIYF. CDR3 bases: TGTGCCAGAAGGGACAGCTCCGGGGACACCATATATTTT.

The V gene is TRBV6-8, the J gene TRBJ1-1; D is possibly TRBD1 (5 bases). V lost 8 bases, J lost 1 base, and 11 bases lay in between. Germline CDR1 and CDR2: MNHGY and SAAAGT. The CDR3 is 13 amino acids. The chain's CDR3 is CASHRSWNTEAFF. CDR3 bases: TGTGCCAGCCACAGGTCGTGGAACACTGAAGCTTTCTTT.

The chain has TRBV10-3 and TRBJ2-1; tentatively, D is TRBD1 (6 bases). Trimming shortened V by 0 bases and J by 3 bases, and 12 bases separated the two germline ends. Germline V gene lookup returns CDR1 ENHRY and CDR2 SYGVKD. This CDR3 region has 16 residues. The chain's CDR3 is CAISESSGESYNEQFF. The CDR3 DNA follows: TGTGCCATCAGTGAGTCGTCAGGGGAAAGCTACAATGAGCAGTTCTTC.

This chain connects TRBV14 to TRBJ1-4; tentatively, D is TRBD1 (5 bases). Germline CDR1 is SGHDN and CDR2 is FVKESK. This CDR3 spans 15 amino acids. V dropped 0 bases and J dropped 8 bases, with 13 bases sitting between them. The CDR3 DNA reads TGTGCCAGCAGCCAAGAGCAAGGGGTTTTGGAAAAACTGTTTTTT. Translated, it gives CASSQEQGVLEKLFF. The full variable domain, in which reference TRBV14 and TRBJ1-4 provide the parts outside the CDR3, is EAGVTQFPSHSVIEKGQTVTLRCDPISGHDNLYWYRRVMGKEIKFLLHFVKESKQDESGMPNNRFLAERTGGTYSTLKVQPAELEDSGVYFCASSQEQGVLEKLFFGSGTQLSVL.

This rearrangement joins TRBV6-8 to TRBJ1-2; D unclear. Germline CDR1 is MNHGY and CDR2 is SAAAGT. Deletions cut 7 bases from V and 6 bases from J, with 12 bases between. The CDR3 spans 12 residues. The CDR3 is CASTIDNHGYTF. The CDR3 DNA reads TGTGCCAGCACCATTGACAACCATGGCTACACCTTC.

The gene calls are TRBV7-1 and TRBJ1-4; 9 nucleotides agree with TRBD1. TRBV7-1 is classed as an ORF, of uncertain function. The V segment lost 6 bases and the J segment 8 bases; nucleotides outside the gene matches: 7. The CDR3 covers 14 residues. The CDR3 DNA reads TGTGCCAGCAGTCGCCCGGGACAGGGCGAAAAACTGTTTTTT. Amino acids: CASSRPGQGEKLFF.

A single count supports this clone. The V call is TRBV19, the J call TRBJ1-1; 9 nucleotides match TRBD1. The CDR3 totals 17 residues. Germline trimming cut 6 bases from V and 0 bases from J; bases unmatched to any gene: 11. Germline-derived CDR1 and CDR2 are LNHDA and SQIVND (reference sequence). CDR3 bases: TGTGCCAGTAGCCCGGGACAGGGTCGAAGGATGAACACTGAAGCTTTCTTT. Its protein is CASSPGQGRRMNTEAFF.

The J gene is TRBJ2-3, the V gene TRBV28; D unclear. This CDR3 spans 13 amino acids. The V and J ends lost 7 bases and 6 bases respectively, with 14 bases between them. The germline V gene has CDR1 MDHEN and CDR2 SYDVKM. The CDR3 region is CASTPSGYDTQYF. DNA of the CDR3: TGTGCCAGCACCCCTTCGGGTTACGATACGCAGTATTTT.

This chain links TRBV30 with TRBJ2-7; no reliable D call. The CDR3 totals 12 residues. CDR1 is GTSNPN and CDR2 is SVGIG in the germline V gene (reference sequence). Trimming removed 4 bases at V and 6 bases at J, with 13 bases between. The CDR3 region has the DNA TGTGCCTGGACCGCGCAATTGGGCGAGCAGTACTTC. This gives the protein CAWTAQLGEQYF.